These T cell receptor beta chains were read from a single sample in a study of CD8 T cells in ankylosing spondylitis. One entry per CDR3 protein results from TCRdb running MiXCR on the 5' RACE reads. Here the sample spans approximately 300,000 distinct CDR3 sequences, approximately 8% being singletons. The sequenced sample consisted of blood, either unsorted or a sorted T cell fraction (not recorded which). All receptors come from a male donor with ankylosing spondylitis. The CDR3 runs from the conserved cysteine through the conserved F or W. The order of the fields is V gene, J gene, D gene, clone size, CDR3 DNA, CDR3 protein. The D gene is left open where the match is weak. Clone size appears in some rows only: once, few, many, or a class for an expanded clone.

TRBV4-1	TRBJ1-4	TRBD1	NA	TGCGCCAGCAGCCCGGGACAGGGTCGCCTGGATGAAAAACTGTTTTTT	CASSPGQGRLDEKLFF
TRBV7-3	TRBJ2-1	NA	NA	TGTGCCAGCAGCTTATCTTCGCAGGGCCGGCAGTTCTTC	CASSLSSQGRQFF
TRBV27	TRBJ2-7	NA	NA	TGTGCCAGCAGTTTAGTCAGAAATGACGAGCAGTACTTC	CASSLVRNDEQYF
TRBV6-2/TRBV6-3	TRBJ1-1	NA	NA	TGTGCCAGCAGTCGCGCGCCAGGGCTCCGGAACACTGAAGCTTTCTTT	CASSRAPGLRNTEAFF
TRBV6-5	TRBJ2-5	NA	NA	TGTGCCAGCAGTTACTCGATCCGGAATCAAGAGACCCAGTACTTC	CASSYSIRNQETQYF
TRBV20-1	TRBJ2-1	NA	many	TGCAGTGCAACCCCACATGGGGATAAGCAGTTCTTC	CSATPHGDKQFF
TRBV2	TRBJ1-2	TRBD1	NA	TGTGCCAGCAGCGTTCGGACAGGAAACTATGGCTACACCTTC	CASSVRTGNYGYTF
TRBV12-3/TRBV12-4	TRBJ2-7	NA	few	TGTGCCAGCAGCTCTACAGGGTTTTTAGGCGAGCAGTACTTC	CASSSTGFLGEQYF
TRBV27	TRBJ2-2	NA	few	TGTGCCAGCAGTTTCCGGCGGCCCCACACCGGGGAGCTGTTTTTT	CASSFRRPHTGELFF
TRBV4-3	TRBJ2-1	NA	many	TGCGCCAGCAGCCAACTGGGGGGGGGCGGAGGTGGTGAGCAGTTCTTC	CASSQLGGGGGGEQFF
TRBV7-2	TRBJ1-1	TRBD1	many	TGTGCCAGCAGCTTTCAGGGGGCTTGGACTGAAGCTTTCTTT	CASSFQGAWTEAFF
TRBV6-2/TRBV6-3	TRBJ2-3	NA	few	TGTGCCAGCAGGGAAGTCGTAGAGATAGATACGCAGTATTTT	CASREVVEIDTQYF
TRBV7-9	TRBJ2-3	TRBD2	many	TGTGCCAGCAGCCTGGCGGGGGTCGGAGATACGCAGTATTTT	CASSLAGVGDTQYF
TRBV6-5	TRBJ2-1	TRBD2	many	TGTGCCAGCAGTTACGCGGGGACTAGCGGGGCCTACAATGAGCAGTTCTTC	CASSYAGTSGAYNEQFF
TRBV6-4	TRBJ2-2	NA	few	TGTGCCAGCAGTGAAGGGACTCACCCCACCGGGGAGCTGTTTTTT	CASSEGTHPTGELFF
TRBV5-1	TRBJ2-3	TRBD1	few	TGCGCCAGCAGCTTAATTGGACAGGGGAGCACAGATACGCAGTATTTT	CASSLIGQGSTDTQYF
TRBV10-3	TRBJ2-6	TRBD2	NA	TGTGCCATCAGGCTAGCGGAGCTCTCTGGGGCCAACGTCCTGACTTTC	CAIRLAELSGANVLTF
TRBV5-1	TRBJ1-2	TRBD1	many	TGCGCCAGCAGCTCCGACCCTGGGACAGGGTTCTCTGGCTACACCTTC	CASSSDPGTGFSGYTF
TRBV5-1	TRBJ1-2	NA	NA	TGCGCCAGCAGCTCCCTTTGGTCCGAGGATGGCTACACCTTC	CASSSLWSEDGYTF
TRBV5-6	TRBJ2-5	NA	few	TGTGCCAGCAGCTTGTTCCGGGAGAGTTGGGAGACCCAGTACTTC	CASSLFRESWETQYF
TRBV6-1	TRBJ1-4	NA	NA	TGTGCCAGCAGTGATGGCGGTAGAACCAGTAATGAAAAACTGTTTTTT	CASSDGGRTSNEKLFF
TRBV28	TRBJ2-1	NA	many	TGTGCCAGCAGTTCCCCCGTCTCCTCCTTTATCGGTAACAATGAGCAGTTCTTC	CASSSPVSSFIGNNEQFF
TRBV20-1	TRBJ2-2	NA	few	TGCAGTGCTAGTCGGCCCGGGGAGCTGTTTTTT	CSASRPGELFF
TRBV11-2	TRBJ1-5	NA	many	TGTGCCAGCAGCTTGGGAGGGGGGGCTGGCAATCAGCCCCAGCATTTT	CASSLGGGAGNQPQHF
TRBV5-1	TRBJ2-1	TRBD2	many	TGCGCCAGCAGCTTGTCGACTAGCGGGCCCCCCTACAATGAGCAGTTCTTC	CASSLSTSGPPYNEQFF
TRBV5-1	TRBJ2-4	NA	few	TGCGCCAGCAGCTGGAGGGGGACCGCCGACAAAAACATTCAGTACTTC	CASSWRGTADKNIQYF
TRBV5-4	TRBJ1-1	NA	few	TGTGCCAGCAGCTTGGACGGGCGTGACACTGAAGCTTTCTTT	CASSLDGRDTEAFF
TRBV6-5	TRBJ2-3	NA	NA	TGTGCCAGCAGTTACGCCCTAATCTCAGATACGCAGTATTTT	CASSYALISDTQYF
TRBV18	TRBJ2-7	TRBD2	many	TGTGCCAGCTCCGTCGGGGAGGGACAGTACTTC	CASSVGEGQYF
TRBV5-1	TRBJ1-1	NA	NA	TGCGCCAGCAGCTTGGAACAGTTGAACACTGAAGCTTTCTTT	CASSLEQLNTEAFF
TRBV6-5	TRBJ1-3	NA	few	TGTGCCAGCAGTTACGGGGGAACAGCAAGCTCTGGAAACACCATATATTTT	CASSYGGTASSGNTIYF
TRBV4-2	TRBJ2-3	TRBD2	many	TGTGCCAGCAGCCAAGAAATGAGCGGGAAAAGCACAGATACGCAGTATTTT	CASSQEMSGKSTDTQYF
TRBV25-1	TRBJ2-2	TRBD2	many	TGTGCCAGCAGTGTGTCTTACCCGGGACTAGCGGGATCCGGGGAGCTGTTTTTT	CASSVSYPGLAGSGELFF
TRBV19	TRBJ2-2	NA	few	TGTGCCAGTAGTTGGGACGCCGAGAACACCGGGGAGCTGTTTTTT	CASSWDAENTGELFF
TRBV5-1	TRBJ2-1	TRBD2	few	TGCGCCAGCAGCTTGGCCCCGACTAGCAACAATGAGCAGTTCTTC	CASSLAPTSNNEQFF
TRBV4-2	TRBJ2-5	NA	few	TGTGCCAGCAGCCAAGTACTTAAAGAGACCCAGTACTTC	CASSQVLKETQYF
TRBV20-1	TRBJ1-4	NA	many	TGCAGTGCTATAACCGGGGTTAATGAAAAACTGTTTTTT	CSAITGVNEKLFF
TRBV29-1	TRBJ1-1	TRBD1	many	TGCAGCGTTGAAGATCTGACAGGGGCGAACACTGAAGCTTTCTTT	CSVEDLTGANTEAFF
TRBV5-1	TRBJ2-3	TRBD2	NA	TGCGCCAGCAGCACCACAAGGAGGGCTAGCGGGCCTAGCACAGATACGCAGTATTTT	CASSTTRRASGPSTDTQYF
TRBV20-1	TRBJ1-5	NA	NA	TGTAAGACAGGAAATAGCAATCAGCCCCAGCATTTT	CKTGNSNQPQHF
TRBV15	TRBJ2-1	NA	NA	TGTGCCACCAGGGCCGGGGTGGTCAATGAGCAGTTCTTC	CATRAGVVNEQFF
TRBV7-9	TRBJ2-2	TRBD1	NA	TGTGCCGTCCGGGACAGGGGGATAACCGGGGAGCTGTTTTTT	CAVRDRGITGELFF
TRBV30	TRBJ1-1	NA	many	TGTGCCTGGAGAGTAGATCCGCTCGGCGGGACTGAAGCTTTCTTT	CAWRVDPLGGTEAFF
TRBV20-1	TRBJ2-5	NA	NA	TGCAGTGCTAGAACCGGAAACGGGATTGAGGAGACCCAGTACTTC	CSARTGNGIEETQYF
TRBV12-3/TRBV12-4	TRBJ1-5	NA	many	TGTGCCAGCAGTTTAGATCAGGAGGGGGATCAGCCCCAGCATTTT	CASSLDQEGDQPQHF
TRBV28	TRBJ2-2	NA	few	TGTGCCAGCAGCCAAGCCGTGGGGATCGGGGAGCTGTTTTTT	CASSQAVGIGELFF
TRBV18	TRBJ2-3	NA	NA	TGTGCCACCGCGGGGGACACAGGGCCAGATACGCAGTATTTT	CATAGDTGPDTQYF
TRBV5-5	TRBJ1-4	NA	NA	TGTGCCAGCAGCCCCAAGTGGATTGCAACTAATGAAAAACTGTTTTTT	CASSPKWIATNEKLFF
TRBV6-5	TRBJ2-1	TRBD1	NA	TGTGCCAGCAGTTACACTACGGACAGGGTAAATGAGCAGTTCTTC	CASSYTTDRVNEQFF
TRBV6-2/TRBV6-3	TRBJ2-1	TRBD2	many	TGTGCCAGCAGCCGTACTAGCGGAGGCTACAATGAGCAGTTCTTC	CASSRTSGGYNEQFF
TRBV29-1	TRBJ1-2	NA	NA	TGCAGCGTTGAAGGCCCCGGACCGTATGGCTACACCTTC	CSVEGPGPYGYTF
TRBV12-3/TRBV12-4	TRBJ2-2	TRBD1	many	TGTGCCAGCAGCCAGACAGGGGGCATGGAGCTGTTTTTT	CASSQTGGMELFF
TRBV29-1	TRBJ2-3	NA	NA	TGCAGCGTGGAAAGGGGGAACACAGGCACAGATACGCAGTATTTT	CSVERGNTGTDTQYF
TRBV4-3	TRBJ2-1	NA	NA	TGCGCCAGCAGCCAAGGTACGGGTATCGCCTACAATGAGCAGTTCTTC	CASSQGTGIAYNEQFF
TRBV12-3/TRBV12-4	TRBJ2-5	NA	NA	TGTGCCAGCAGCGCCGACTCGGGAGTTAAGACCCAGTACTTC	CASSADSGVKTQYF
TRBV2	TRBJ2-6	NA	NA	TGTGCCAGCAGTGACCCAGGTGGGGGGGCCAACGTCCTGACTTTC	CASSDPGGGANVLTF